The 29 T cell receptor beta chains given below trace back to one sample, sequenced in a study of cytomegalovirus exposure and HLA in healthy donors. The PCR used 60 Vbeta and 13 Jbeta primers. Repertoires were generated with immunoSEQ multiplex PCR, while TCRdb's copy carries only in-frame clones and drops some. The data contain 150,000 to 200,000 clones, roughly 13% of them singletons. The sequencing input was PBMCs. These TCRs come from a man aged 50 to 60 in good health and CMV-seropositive.

This clone was picked up a small number of times. An end of the junction differs from the germline gene, which may be a read error. V and J are TRBV7-2 and TRBJ1-6; D is undetermined. The length of the CDR3 is 13 residues. The germline CDR1 and CDR2 sequences are SGHTA and FQGNSA. This CDR3 is CASSLDYRRGLNF. The CDR3 nucleotides are TGTGCCAGCAGCCTCGACTACAGACGGGGATTGAACTTT. The full variable domain, in which reference TRBV7-2 and TRBJ1-6 provide the parts outside the CDR3, is GAGVSQSPSNKVTEKGKDVELRCDPISGHTALYWYRQSLGQGLEFLIYFQGNSAPDKSGLPSDRFSAERTGGSVSTLTIQRTQQEDSAVYLCASSLDYRRGLNFGNGTRLTVT.

This sequence joins TRBV5-1 and TRBJ2-1; weak D call: TRBD1 (5 bases). The CDR3 runs 15 residues. Germline V gene sequence: CDR1 SGHRS, CDR2 YFSETQ. V dropped 0 bases and J dropped 7 bases, with 14 bases sitting between them. The CDR3 here is CASSLGGREGNEQFF. The DNA for the CDR3 is TGCGCCAGCAGCTTGGGGGGCAGGGAAGGGAATGAGCAGTTCTTC.

This clone was found a few times. J is TRBJ1-1 and V is TRBV29-1; D unresolved. V was cut by 6 bases and J by 8 bases, with 10 bases left in between. The CDR3 has 10 amino acids. CDR1 SQVTM and CDR2 ANQGSEA come from the germline V gene. The CDR3 spells CSVGELEAFF. The CDR3 nucleotides read TGCAGCGTCGGGGAGTTAGAAGCTTTCTTT.

CDR3 nucleotide sequence: TGCAGCGTTGAGACTAGCGTTTCAGATACGCAGTATTTT. Encoded protein: CSVETSVSDTQYF. The chain uses TRBV29-1 and TRBJ2-3; 8 nucleotides agree with TRBD2. The germline V gene encodes CDR1 SQVTM and CDR2 ANQGSEA. The CDR3 is 13 amino acids. J lost 4 bases, V lost 3 bases, and 3 bases had no gene match.

The V gene is TRBV11-2, the J gene TRBJ2-5, with TRBD2 matching 13 bases. The CDR3 covers 18 residues. V dropped 5 bases and J dropped 0; count of bases not matched to a gene: 9. In germline, CDR1 is SGHAT, CDR2 FQNNGV. The CDR3 protein is CASSPGLAGATYQETQYF. The CDR3 DNA sequence: TGTGCCAGCAGCCCAGGACTAGCGGGGGCCACGTACCAAGAGACCCAGTACTTC.

In its sample, this clone was seen a few times. This rearrangement joins TRBV19 to TRBJ1-5, with D perhaps TRBD1 (6 bases). V was trimmed by 3 bases and J by 7 bases, leaving 13 bases between them. Germline V lookup: CDR1 LNHDA, CDR2 SQIVND (reference sequence). This CDR3 spans 14 amino acids. The DNA of the CDR3 is TGTGCCAGTAGTATGGGTAACAGGGCCCAGCCCCAGCATTTT. Translation gives CASSMGNRAQPQHF.

Notes on this clone: It is likely a read error, because the conserved phenylalanine at the end of the CDR3 is missing. The chain carries TRBV29-1 and TRBJ1-2, with 8 bases matching TRBD1. V shed 1 base and J 3 bases; nucleotides not matched to a gene: 10. CDR1 and CDR2 (germline): SQVTM, ANQGSEA. This CDR3 spans 16 amino acids. For the CDR3, the DNA is TGCAGCGTTGAAGTACCTAAACAGACAGGGGACTATGGCTACACCGTC. Translation gives CSVEVPKQTGDYGYTV.

This chain uses TRBV5-4 with TRBJ2-5, with 13 bases matching TRBD2. Germline trimming cut 1 base from V and 3 bases from J; bases unmatched to any gene: 0. Germline V CDR1 and CDR2: SGHNT, YYREEE (reference sequence). The CDR3 consists of 15 residues. The CDR3, as DNA: TGTGCCAGCAGCTTGACTAGCGGGGGGGAAGAGACCCAGTACTTC. As protein: CASSLTSGGEETQYF.

This rearrangement joins TRBV14 to TRBJ2-7; D remains unclear. The germline V gene has CDR1 SGHDN and CDR2 FVKESK. The V end lost 0 bases, the J end lost 0 bases, and 6 bases lay between the germline ends. The CDR3 loop spans 14 amino acids. CDR3 sequence reads: CASSQDYSSYEQYV. DNA for the CDR3: TGTGCCAGCAGCCAAGATTATAGCTCCTACGAGCAGTACGTC.

This clone occurred a few times. The chain employs TRBV11-2 and TRBJ1-1, with D perhaps TRBD1 (6 bases). In germline, CDR1 is SGHAT, CDR2 FQNNGV. V dropped 5 bases and J dropped 0 bases, with 10 bases sitting between them. This CDR3 is built from 14 residues. CDR3 bases: TGTGCCAGCAGCCGTCAGGGGATGAACACTGAAGCTTTCTTT. Amino acids: CASSRQGMNTEAFF.

The chain employs TRBV7-6 and TRBJ2-1; TRBD2 is a possible D gene (5 bases). CDR1 SGHVS and CDR2 FNYEAQ come from the germline V gene. The CDR3 contains 13 residues. Trimming left V 4 bases short and J 9 bases short, with 13 bases between. The CDR3 region is CASSSDSGFEQFF. In nucleotides, the CDR3 is TGTGCCAGCAGCTCCGACTCGGGGTTTGAGCAGTTCTTC.

This clone came up a few times. The chain uses TRBV13 and TRBJ2-1; no firm D call. Trimming pared 5 bases from V and 8 bases from J, leaving 16 bases between. The CDR3 has 14 amino acids. Germline V gene data show CDR1 as PRHDT and CDR2 as FYEKMQ (reference sequence). Written as DNA, the CDR3 is TGTGCCAGCAGCCCCCGTGGTAGCCTCGATGAGCAGTTCTTC. Translation gives CASSPRGSLDEQFF.

The chain couples TRBV5-4 to TRBJ1-1, with 8 bases fitting TRBD1. This CDR3 is 14 amino acids long. CDR1 and CDR2 (germline): SGHNT, YYREEE (reference sequence). V shed 4 bases, J shed 1 base, and the junction held 3 bases outside the gene matches. CDR3 amino acids: CASSPGTGNTEAFF. DNA of the CDR3: TGTGCCAGCAGCCCCGGGACAGGGAACACTGAAGCTTTCTTT.

In this sample, this clone turned up a few times. The chain combines TRBV18 with TRBJ1-2; D perhaps matches TRBD1 (5 bases). The CDR3 runs to 12 residues. Deletions cut 1 base from V and 6 bases from J, with 6 bases between. Looked up from germline, CDR1 is KGHSH and CDR2 is LQKENI. The DNA for the CDR3 is TGTGCCAGCTCACCACGGGGGGATGGCTACACCTTC. It specifies CASSPRGDGYTF.

In this sample, this clone turned up a few times. V and J are TRBV27 and TRBJ1-5, with D unclear. The CDR3 contains 12 residues. Germline CDR1 reads MNHEY; CDR2 reads SMNVEV (reference sequence). Trimming took 6 bases from V and 4 from J, leaving 7 bases between them. The CDR3: CASSLGNQPQHF. In DNA, the CDR3 is TGTGCCAGCAGCCTCGGGAATCAGCCCCAGCATTTT.

This chain connects TRBV7-2 to TRBJ2-1, with D hard to call. The CDR3 consists of 15 residues. The germline V gene has CDR1 SGHTA and CDR2 FQGNSA. V was cut by 1 base and J by 1 base, with 8 bases left in between. The CDR3 sequence is CASSLVTGSYNEQFF. The CDR3 DNA reads TGTGCCAGCAGCTTAGTCACCGGTTCCTACAATGAGCAGTTCTTC.

This clone occurred a few times. V gene TRBV6-5 combines with J gene TRBJ2-7; D possibly corresponds to TRBD1 (6 bases). The length of the CDR3 is 15 residues. V was clipped by 1 base and J by 2 bases, with 12 bases between them. Germline V gene sequence: CDR1 MNHEY, CDR2 SVGAGI. DNA for the CDR3: TGTGCCAGCAGTTACTATGCGACAGGTACCTACGAGCAGTACTTC. Translation: CASSYYATGTYEQYF.

This chain uses TRBV7-2 with TRBJ2-5, with unresolved D. This CDR3 is 14 amino acids long. Germline CDR1 is SGHTA and CDR2 is FQGNSA. V was shortened by 7 bases and J by 5 bases, with 17 bases between the two germline ends. Here the CDR3 reads CASIQYGAGETQYF. The CDR3 bases are TGTGCCAGCATCCAATACGGAGCCGGTGAGACCCAGTACTTC.

This clone was recorded once. The chain links TRBV28 to TRBJ1-6, with 11 bases fitting TRBD1. The CDR3 length is 15 residues. The trim removed 11 bases at V and 9 bases at J, leaving 12 bases unmatched. Germline-derived CDR1 and CDR2 are MDHEN and SYDVKM. For the CDR3, the DNA is TGTGCCGGAGCAGGAGGGACAGGGGGAAGTTCACCCCTCCACTTT. Encoded protein: CAGAGGTGGSSPLHF.

The chain is built from TRBV6-5 and TRBJ2-3; D may be TRBD1 (6 bases). V lost 6 bases and J 1 base, leaving 11 bases between the germline ends. The germline gives CDR1 MNHEY, CDR2 SVGAGI. The CDR3 length is 14 residues. CDR3 protein: CASREGGGTDTQYF. DNA for the CDR3: TGTGCCAGCAGGGAAGGGGGTGGCACAGATACGCAGTATTTT.

The J gene is TRBJ1-5, the V gene TRBV18, with 7 bases aligning to TRBD1. The germline V gene has CDR1 KGHSH and CDR2 LQKENI. The length of the CDR3 is 15 residues. The junction had 8 bases not matched to a gene; V was cut back by 3 bases and J by 6 bases. This CDR3 is CASSPSTGESQPQHF. The CDR3 region has the DNA TGTGCCAGCTCACCCTCCACAGGGGAAAGTCAGCCCCAGCATTTT.

The V gene is TRBV15, the J gene TRBJ2-3; perhaps TRBD2 as D (7 bases). The CDR3 is made up of 16 amino acids. Trimming cost V 5 bases and J 4 bases, with 19 bases left between them. Germline V gene sequence: CDR1 LNHNV, CDR2 YYDKDF (reference sequence). The CDR3 DNA reads as TGTGCCACCAGCCGGGGGGCCAACCTTGCCTCAGATACGCAGTATTTT. This encodes CATSRGANLASDTQYF.

The chain uses TRBV11-3 and TRBJ2-5, with TRBD1 as a possible D gene (8 bases). Germline assignment: CDR1 SGHNT and CDR2 YENEEA. V shed 5 bases and J shed 3 bases, with 13 bases lying between them. The CDR3 has 14 amino acids. CDR3 residues: CASSVQGGKETQYF. The CDR3 DNA reads as TGTGCCAGCAGCGTACAGGGGGGGAAAGAGACCCAGTACTTC.

V gene TRBV7-9 combines with J gene TRBJ1-5; 7 bases line up with TRBD1. The CDR3 runs 13 residues. Germline CDR1 is SEHNR and CDR2 is FQNEAQ (reference sequence). The junction had 8 bases not matched to a gene; V was cut back by 8 bases and J by 7 bases. CDR3 sequence reads: CASQGGDSQPQHF. The DNA for the CDR3 is TGTGCCAGCCAAGGGGGCGATTCCCAGCCCCAGCATTTT.

The CDR3 DNA is TGTGCCAGTGACCCGGGGAGCACTGAAGCTTTCTTT. This sequence encodes CASDPGSTEAFF. The V and J genes are TRBV7-9 and TRBJ1-1, with no clear D. The CDR3 runs 12 residues. In germline, CDR1 is SEHNR, CDR2 FQNEAQ (reference sequence). V shed 9 bases and J shed 4 bases, with 12 bases lying between them.

The sample holds a few counts of this clone. The V and J genes are TRBV25-1 and TRBJ1-2; D possibly corresponds to TRBD1 (5 bases). CDR1 MGHDK and CDR2 SYGVNS come from the germline V gene. Trimming shortened V by 4 bases and J by 8 bases, and 14 bases separated the two germline ends. This CDR3 is built from 13 residues. The CDR3 DNA reads as TGTGCCAGCAGTGGCGGGACGGCCGGGGGCTACACCTTC. Residues: CASSGGTAGGYTF.

This clone showed up just a few times. This chain uses TRBV7-9 with TRBJ1-1, with D possibly TRBD1 on 6 matching bases. The CDR3 runs 15 residues. Germline CDR1 SEHNR, CDR2 FQNEAQ (reference sequence). Deletions cut 5 bases from V and 0 bases from J, with 13 bases between. The CDR3 DNA reads as TGTGCCAGCAGCGCACAGGGAGCTATGAACACTGAAGCTTTCTTT. It encodes CASSAQGAMNTEAFF. Variable domain in full (rest from reference TRBV7-9 and TRBJ1-1): DTGVSQNPRHKITKRGQNVTFRCDPISEHNRLYWYRQTLGQGPEFLTYFQNEAQLEKSRLLSDRFSAERPKGSFSTLEIQRTEQGDSAMYLCASSAQGAMNTEAFFGQGTRLTVV.

The chain employs TRBV28 and TRBJ2-2; 7 nucleotides line up with TRBD2. Germline V CDR1 and CDR2: MDHEN, SYDVKM. V gave up 9 bases and J gave up 5 bases; unmatched junction bases: 15. This CDR3 is built from 16 residues. The CDR3 nucleotides are TGTGCCAGAGCGGGGCTAGCGGCCCGAGGGACCGGGGAGCTGTTTTTT. It translates to CARAGLAARGTGELFF.

The sample holds a few counts of this clone. The rearrangement joins TRBV6-6 to TRBJ1-6; 9 bases are shared with TRBD1. CDR1 MNHNY and CDR2 SVGAGI come from the germline V gene (reference sequence). V lost 5 bases and J lost 5; bases outside the gene matches: 7. The CDR3 extends over 16 amino acids. The CDR3 bases are TGTGCCAGCAGTACCCCGGGACAGGGTGATAATTCACCCCTCCACTTT. Its translation: CASSTPGQGDNSPLHF.